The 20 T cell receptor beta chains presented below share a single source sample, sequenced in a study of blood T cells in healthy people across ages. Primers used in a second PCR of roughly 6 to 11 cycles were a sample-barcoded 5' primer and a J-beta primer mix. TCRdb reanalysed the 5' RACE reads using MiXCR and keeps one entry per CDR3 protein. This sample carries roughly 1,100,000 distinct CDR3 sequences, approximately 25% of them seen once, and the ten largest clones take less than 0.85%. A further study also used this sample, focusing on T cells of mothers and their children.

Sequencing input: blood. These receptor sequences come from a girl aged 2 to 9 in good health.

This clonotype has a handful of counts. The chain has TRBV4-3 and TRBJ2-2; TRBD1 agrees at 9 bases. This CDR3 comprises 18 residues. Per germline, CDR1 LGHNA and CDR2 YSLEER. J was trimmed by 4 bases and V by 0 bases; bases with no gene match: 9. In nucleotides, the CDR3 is TGCGCCAGCAGCCAAGATCTCCAGGGGACAGGGACCACCGGGGAGCTGTTTTTT. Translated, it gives CASSQDLQGTGTTGELFF.

The CDR3 is CASTLMGGLYEQYF. In DNA, the CDR3 is TGTGCCAGCACCCTTATGGGGGGGCTTTACGAGCAGTACTTC. The chain has TRBV7-2 and TRBJ2-7; tentatively, D is TRBD2 (7 bases). There are 14 residues in the CDR3. V was shortened by 7 bases and J by 4 bases, with 17 bases between the two germline ends. The V gene's germline CDR1 is SGHTA and CDR2 FQGNSA. The whole variable domain, filled in from reference TRBV7-2 and TRBJ2-7, reads GAGVSQSPSNKVTEKGKDVELRCDPISGHTALYWYRQSLGQGLEFLIYFQGNSAPDKSGLPSDRFSAERTGGSVSTLTIQRTQQEDSAVYLCASTLMGGLYEQYFGPGTRLTVT.

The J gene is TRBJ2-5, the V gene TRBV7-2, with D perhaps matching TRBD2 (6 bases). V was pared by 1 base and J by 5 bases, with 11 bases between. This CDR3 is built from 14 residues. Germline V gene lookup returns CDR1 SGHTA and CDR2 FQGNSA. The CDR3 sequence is CASSLVGGIETQYF. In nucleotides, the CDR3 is TGTGCCAGCAGCTTAGTCGGGGGAATCGAGACCCAGTACTTC. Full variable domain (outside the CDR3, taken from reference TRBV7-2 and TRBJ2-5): GAGVSQSPSNKVTEKGKDVELRCDPISGHTALYWYRQSLGQGLEFLIYFQGNSAPDKSGLPSDRFSAERTGGSVSTLTIQRTQQEDSAVYLCASSLVGGIETQYFGPGTRLLVL.

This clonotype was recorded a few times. CDR3 in amino acids: CASSHGGLRETQYF. The CDR3 DNA reads as TGTGCCAGCAGTCACGGAGGGTTGAGGGAGACCCAGTACTTC. The chain uses TRBV6-2 or TRBV6-3 and TRBJ2-5; tentatively, D is TRBD2 (6 bases). CDR3 size: 14 residues. Germline V gene data show CDR1 as MNHEY and CDR2 as SVGEGT. V gave up 5 bases and J gave up 5 bases, with 15 bases separating them.

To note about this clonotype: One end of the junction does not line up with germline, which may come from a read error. This CDR3 is CASSSPLTGTYF. CDR3 sequence (DNA): TGTGCCAGCAGCTCTCCCTTGACCGGGACTTATTTT. The chain has TRBV7-9 and TRBJ1-4, with D possibly matching TRBD1 (5 bases). The germline CDR1 and CDR2 sequences are SEHNR and FQNEAQ (reference sequence). This CDR3 is 12 amino acids long.

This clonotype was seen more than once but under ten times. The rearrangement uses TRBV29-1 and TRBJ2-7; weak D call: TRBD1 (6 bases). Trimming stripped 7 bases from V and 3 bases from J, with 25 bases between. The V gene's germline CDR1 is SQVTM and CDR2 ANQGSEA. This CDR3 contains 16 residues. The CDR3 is CSALGHFLNHSYEQYF. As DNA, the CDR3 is TGCAGCGCCTTGGGACATTTTCTAAACCACAGCTACGAGCAGTACTTC.

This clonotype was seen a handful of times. The CDR3 coding sequence is TGCGGCGCATCACAGGGGGGAGACTATGGCTACACCTTC. This encodes CGASQGGDYGYTF. The chain has TRBV29-1 and TRBJ1-2, with TRBD1 matching over 8 bases. This CDR3 is built from 13 residues. Per the germline V gene, CDR1 is SQVTM and CDR2 is ANQGSEA.

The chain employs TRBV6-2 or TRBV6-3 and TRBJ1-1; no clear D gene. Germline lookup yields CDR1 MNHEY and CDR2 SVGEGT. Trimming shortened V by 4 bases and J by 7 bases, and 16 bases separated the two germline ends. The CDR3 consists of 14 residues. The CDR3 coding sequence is TGTGCCAGCAGTTCGCAGAGAAGGCTGAGTGAAGCTTTCTTT. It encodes CASSSQRRLSEAFF.

The CDR3 DNA follows: TGTGCCAGCAGCCGACAGGGAACAGATACGCAGTATTTT. Translated, it gives CASSRQGTDTQYF. This chain connects TRBV7-9 to TRBJ2-3; TRBD1 matches 7 bases. Per the germline V gene, CDR1 is SEHNR and CDR2 is FQNEAQ (reference sequence). V was clipped by 5 bases and J by 3 bases; unmatched bases: 2. There are 13 residues in the CDR3.

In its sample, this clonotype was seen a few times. CDR3 nucleotides: TGTGCCAGCAGCCAAGAAAGGGCGGGGAATGAAAAACTGTTTTTT. Its protein is CASSQERAGNEKLFF. The chain is built from TRBV3-1 and TRBJ1-4; no reliable D call. Trimming removed 0 bases at V and 5 bases at J, with 10 bases between. Germline values: CDR1 LGHDT, CDR2 YNNKEL (reference sequence). This CDR3 has 15 amino acids. Full variable domain (rest looked up from reference TRBV3-1 and TRBJ1-4): DTAVSQTPKYLVTQMGNDKSIKCEQNLGHDTMYWYKQDSKKFLKIMFSYNNKELIINETVPNRFSPKSPDKAHLNLHINSLELGDSAVYFCASSQERAGNEKLFFGSGTQLSVL.

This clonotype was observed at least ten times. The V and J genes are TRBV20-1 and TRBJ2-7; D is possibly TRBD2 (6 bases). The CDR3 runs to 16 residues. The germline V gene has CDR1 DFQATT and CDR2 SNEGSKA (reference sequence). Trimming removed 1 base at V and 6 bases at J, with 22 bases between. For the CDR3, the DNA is TGCAGTGCTAGAGTAAGTTCAGGAGGACTAACCTCCGAGCAGTACTTC. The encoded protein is CSARVSSGGLTSEQYF.

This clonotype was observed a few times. In DNA, the CDR3 is TGTGCCAGCAGACCTTCTAGCGGTCACAATGAGCAGTTCTTC. This codes for CASRPSSGHNEQFF. The V and J genes are TRBV7-2 and TRBJ2-1; 7 nucleotides line up with TRBD2. This CDR3 is built from 14 residues. Germline CDR1 and CDR2: SGHTA and FQGNSA. After removal of 6 bases from V and 5 bases from J, the junction contained 7 bases not matched to a gene.

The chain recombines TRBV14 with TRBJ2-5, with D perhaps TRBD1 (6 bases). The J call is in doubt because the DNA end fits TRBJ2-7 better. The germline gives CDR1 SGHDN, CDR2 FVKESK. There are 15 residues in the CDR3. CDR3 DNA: TGTGCCAGCAGCCAAGGAGGGACAAAGTTCTACGAGCAGTACTTC. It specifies CASSQGGTKFYEQYF.

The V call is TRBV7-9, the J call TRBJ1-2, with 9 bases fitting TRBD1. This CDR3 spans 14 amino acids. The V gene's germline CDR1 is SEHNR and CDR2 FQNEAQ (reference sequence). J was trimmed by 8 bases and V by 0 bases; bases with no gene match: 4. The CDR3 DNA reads TGTGCCAGCAGCTTAGCTGACAGGGGGGACGGCTACACCTTC. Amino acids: CASSLADRGDGYTF.

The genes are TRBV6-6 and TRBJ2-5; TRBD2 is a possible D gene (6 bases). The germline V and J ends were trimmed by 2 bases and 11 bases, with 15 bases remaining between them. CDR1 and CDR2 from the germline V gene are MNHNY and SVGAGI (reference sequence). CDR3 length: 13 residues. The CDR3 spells CASSYLLAKEQYF. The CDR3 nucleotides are TGTGCCAGCAGTTACCTACTAGCAAAGGAGCAGTACTTC.

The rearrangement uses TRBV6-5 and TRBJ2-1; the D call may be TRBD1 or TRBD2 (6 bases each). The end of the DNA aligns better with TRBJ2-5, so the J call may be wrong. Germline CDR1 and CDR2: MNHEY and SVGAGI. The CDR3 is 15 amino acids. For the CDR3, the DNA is TGTGCCAGCAGTGACTGGGACAATCTAGCGGAGACCCAGTACTTC. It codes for CASSDWDNLAETQYF.

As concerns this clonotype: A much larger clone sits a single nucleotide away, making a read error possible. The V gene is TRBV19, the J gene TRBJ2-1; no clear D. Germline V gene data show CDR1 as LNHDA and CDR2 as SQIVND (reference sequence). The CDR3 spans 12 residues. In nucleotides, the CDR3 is TGTGCCAGTAGTTCGCCCGGCAATGAGCGGTTCTTC. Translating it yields CASSSPGNERFF.

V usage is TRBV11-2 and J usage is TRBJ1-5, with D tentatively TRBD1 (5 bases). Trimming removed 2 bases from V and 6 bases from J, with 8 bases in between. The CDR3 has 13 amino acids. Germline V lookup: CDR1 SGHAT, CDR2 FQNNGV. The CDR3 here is CASSLFGAQPQHF. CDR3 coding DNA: TGTGCCAGCAGCTTATTCGGGGCTCAGCCCCAGCATTTT. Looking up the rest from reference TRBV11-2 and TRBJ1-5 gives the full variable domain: EAGVAQSPRYKIIEKRQSVAFWCNPISGHATLYWYQQILGQGPKLLIQFQNNGVVDDSQLPKDRFSAERLKGVDSTLKIQPAKLEDSAVYLCASSLFGAQPQHFGDGTRLSIL.

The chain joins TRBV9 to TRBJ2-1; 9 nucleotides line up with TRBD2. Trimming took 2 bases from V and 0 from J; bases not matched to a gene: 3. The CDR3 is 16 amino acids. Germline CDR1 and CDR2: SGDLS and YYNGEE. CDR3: CASSVRREGSYNEQFF. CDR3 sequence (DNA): TGTGCCAGCAGCGTCAGGCGGGAGGGCTCCTACAATGAGCAGTTCTTC.

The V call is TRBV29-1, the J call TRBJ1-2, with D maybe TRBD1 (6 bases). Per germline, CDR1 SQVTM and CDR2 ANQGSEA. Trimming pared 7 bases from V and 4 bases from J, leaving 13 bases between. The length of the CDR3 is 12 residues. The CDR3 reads CSARTVGYGYTF. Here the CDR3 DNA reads TGCAGCGCCCGGACAGTAGGCTATGGCTACACCTTC.